This passage covers 19 T cell receptor beta chains from one sample sequenced in a study of naive and memory T cell subsets (dated by TCRdb to the late 2010s). Libraries were constructed by UMI-ligation and nested PCR. Reads for this sample came from an Illumina MiSeq. The beta constant-region primer was an equimolar mix of two oligonucleotides covering both TRBC1 and TRBC2. The public reads were run again by TCRdb, first through fastp at Q25 and then through MiXCR, and only productive beta chains were kept. When rows share a CDR3 protein, they turn into one entry using the most common DNA and genes. Counted in this sample were some 150,000 distinct CDR3 sequences; approximately 17% of them appeared once. The top ten constitute just over 0.14% of the sample. Sequencing was done on a sample of naive CD4+ T cells from blood. The cell subset or site label of this sample denotes: naive T cells, CD45RA high CD27+. These receptors originate from a human donor in good health.

This chain connects TRBV20-1 to TRBJ2-1; tentatively, D is TRBD1 or TRBD2 (5 bases each). The CDR3 length is 16 residues. The germline V gene encodes CDR1 DFQATT and CDR2 SNEGSKA (reference sequence). The germline V and J ends were trimmed by 3 bases and 0 bases, with 15 bases remaining between them. The CDR3 loop is CSASGAGTSSYNEQFF. The CDR3 nucleotides read TGCAGTGCTAGTGGTGCCGGGACCAGCTCCTACAATGAGCAGTTCTTC.

This rearrangement joins TRBV5-4 to TRBJ2-7; 10 positions match TRBD2. The trim removed 4 bases at V and 5 bases at J, leaving 9 bases unmatched. Germline V CDR1 and CDR2: SGHNT, YYREEE (reference sequence). CDR3 length: 15 amino acids. The CDR3 DNA sequence: TGTGCCAGCAGCCAACAACTAGCGGGATCGCACGAGCAGTACTTC. This sequence encodes CASSQQLAGSHEQYF.

This clonotype was seen a handful of times. This chain joins TRBV20-1 and TRBJ2-1; 8 bases align to TRBD2. The CDR3 loop spans 14 amino acids. The trim removed 5 bases at V and 2 bases at J, leaving 5 bases unmatched. Germline V gives CDR1 DFQATT, CDR2 SNEGSKA (reference sequence). The CDR3 coding sequence is TGCAGTGCTGCCACTAGCGGAGCCTACAATGAGCAGTTCTTC. Amino acids: CSAATSGAYNEQFF.

This clonotype has a handful of counts. This chain uses TRBV6-6 with TRBJ1-2; 9 nucleotides align to TRBD1. This CDR3 has 13 amino acids. V lost 6 bases and J lost 8; bases outside the gene matches: 7. The germline CDR1 and CDR2 sequences are MNHNY and SVGAGI (reference sequence). The CDR3: CASRPNRGLGYTF. CDR3 bases: TGTGCCAGCAGACCAAACAGGGGGCTCGGCTACACCTTC.

The rearrangement joins TRBV10-2 to TRBJ2-7; 9 bases map to TRBD1. Germline CDR1 reads WSHSY; CDR2 reads SAAADI. V shed 9 bases and J 2 bases; nucleotides not matched to a gene: 14. CDR3 length equals 16 residues. This chain's CDR3 is CASRRAGTGFPYEQYF. DNA for the CDR3: TGCGCCAGTCGACGAGCCGGGACAGGGTTTCCCTACGAGCAGTACTTC.

This chain links TRBV7-2 with TRBJ2-3; D gene ambiguous. V was cut by 4 bases and J by 8 bases, with 16 bases left in between. The CDR3 consists of 14 residues. CDR1 and CDR2 from the germline V gene are SGHTA and FQGNSA. The CDR3 bases are TGTGCCAGCAGCTCACCGAATCTAGTCTCTACGCAGTATTTT. Its protein product is CASSSPNLVSTQYF.

This clonotype was seen only a few times. This sequence joins TRBV29-1 and TRBJ2-3; no reliable D call. Trimming left V 5 bases short and J 1 base short, with 13 bases between. There are 14 residues in the CDR3. Germline V gene data show CDR1 as SQVTM and CDR2 as ANQGSEA. The CDR3 spells CSVHPGSGTDTQYF. For the CDR3, the DNA is TGCAGCGTTCACCCGGGCAGCGGCACAGATACGCAGTATTTT.

This chain connects TRBV4-3 to TRBJ2-7, with TRBD2 matching 14 bases. J gave up 5 bases and V 2 bases, and 8 bases lay outside the gene matches. Germline CDR1 reads LGHNA; CDR2 reads YSLEER. CDR3 size: 17 residues. The CDR3 loop reads CASSQNRLAGGFDEQYF. CDR3 bases: TGCGCCAGCAGCCAAAATCGACTAGCGGGAGGGTTCGACGAGCAGTACTTC.

In its sample, this clonotype was seen a few times. The chain employs TRBV20-1 and TRBJ2-3; D is unresolved. CDR3 length equals 14 residues. V shed 0 bases and J shed 6 bases, with 13 bases lying between them. Germline CDR1 is DFQATT and CDR2 is SNEGSKA (reference sequence). CDR3 DNA sequence: TGCAGTGCTAGAGATGGAAGGAAAGGGGATACGCAGTATTTT. Translated: CSARDGRKGDTQYF.

The chain combines TRBV15 with TRBJ2-4; 7 nucleotides align to TRBD1. Germline CDR1 LNHNV, CDR2 YYDKDF (reference sequence). The CDR3 runs 13 residues. With V trimmed by 7 bases and J by 7 bases, 7 bases remained unmatched. CDR3: CATNPTGKNIQYF. The CDR3, as DNA: TGTGCCACCAACCCGACAGGGAAGAACATTCAGTACTTC.

This clonotype was counted between two and nine times. The chain joins TRBV2 to TRBJ2-1; 11 nucleotides match TRBD2. Per germline, CDR1 SNHLY and CDR2 FYNNEI. Trimming cost V 7 bases and J 4 bases; bases outside gene matches: 12. This CDR3 has 17 residues. The CDR3 DNA reads as TGTGCCAGCACTATAAACCCCGGGACTAGCGGATACAATGAGCAGTTCTTC. This gives the protein CASTINPGTSGYNEQFF.

This clonotype was counted a few times. The CDR3 loop reads CASRSIARQPYNEQFF. CDR3 DNA: TGTGCCAGTCGGTCTATTGCACGTCAACCCTACAATGAGCAGTTCTTC. The chain employs TRBV19 and TRBJ2-1; no firm D call. The CDR3 loop spans 16 amino acids. Between the trimmed V and J ends, which lost 8 bases and 2 bases, there was a span of 19 bases. In germline, CDR1 is LNHDA, CDR2 SQIVND (reference sequence).

The sample holds a few counts of this clonotype. The V call is TRBV27, the J call TRBJ2-1, with 9 bases aligning to TRBD2. J was trimmed by 8 bases and V by 6 bases; bases with no gene match: 11. This CDR3 contains 15 residues. CDR1 and CDR2 from the germline V gene are MNHEY and SMNVEV (reference sequence). CDR3 amino acids: CASSPGTSLVDEQFF. The CDR3 nucleotides read TGTGCCAGCAGCCCAGGGACTAGCCTGGTCGATGAGCAGTTCTTC.

The table lists this clonotype with many counts. The chain is built from TRBV29-1 and TRBJ1-1; TRBD1 matches 11 bases. This CDR3 comprises 14 residues. V shed 6 bases, J shed 4 bases, and the junction held 7 bases outside the gene matches. Germline assignment: CDR1 SQVTM and CDR2 ANQGSEA. The CDR3 DNA reads as TGCAGCGTGGGAATGGACAGGGGGCCCACTGAAGCTTTCTTT. This sequence encodes CSVGMDRGPTEAFF.

This clonotype was detected a few times. V usage is TRBV20-1 and J usage is TRBJ1-5; 11 nucleotides match TRBD1. The CDR3 contains 14 residues. Germline CDR1 and CDR2: DFQATT and SNEGSKA (reference sequence). J was trimmed by 2 bases and V by 5 bases; bases with no gene match: 2. The CDR3 loop is CSARTGGGNQPQHF. DNA of the CDR3: TGCAGTGCTCGGACAGGGGGCGGCAATCAGCCCCAGCATTTT.

J is TRBJ1-1 and V is TRBV9, with D perhaps TRBD1 (5 bases). Trimming left V 0 bases short and J 1 base short, with 7 bases between. This CDR3 region has 14 residues. Germline V lookup: CDR1 SGDLS, CDR2 YYNGEE. CDR3 nucleotides: TGTGCCAGCAGCGTAGTTGGACAGAACACTGAAGCTTTCTTT. As protein: CASSVVGQNTEAFF.

V is TRBV28 and J is TRBJ2-7; TRBD1 matches at 9 bases. The germline V gene encodes CDR1 MDHEN and CDR2 SYDVKM. The length of the CDR3 is 13 residues. Unmatched junction bases numbered 5, after V lost 6 bases and J lost 5 bases. CDR3: CASSRDRVHEQYF. The CDR3 bases are TGTGCCAGCAGCCGGGACAGGGTCCACGAGCAGTACTTC.

The gene calls are TRBV7-9 and TRBJ2-6; TRBD2 matches 7 bases. Germline CDR1 SEHNR, CDR2 FQNEAQ (reference sequence). The V and J ends lost 4 bases and 0 bases, in that order; junction bases with no gene match: 12. This CDR3 has 19 residues. This chain's CDR3 is CASSSYRRGNHSGANVLTF. The CDR3 DNA reads as TGTGCCAGCAGCTCCTACCGGCGGGGGAACCACTCTGGGGCCAACGTCCTGACTTTC. Drawing the rest from reference TRBV7-9 and TRBJ2-6, the complete variable domain is DTGVSQNPRHKITKRGQNVTFRCDPISEHNRLYWYRQTLGQGPEFLTYFQNEAQLEKSRLLSDRFSAERPKGSFSTLEIQRTEQGDSAMYLCASSSYRRGNHSGANVLTFGAGSRLTVL.

The rearrangement uses TRBV12-3 or TRBV12-4 and TRBJ2-7, with no clear D. V was clipped by 5 bases and J by 4 bases, with 15 bases between them. This CDR3 region has 14 residues. DNA for the CDR3: TGTGCCAGCAGTGGCCGGGCGACCCAATACGAGCAGTACTTC. This sequence encodes CASSGRATQYEQYF.